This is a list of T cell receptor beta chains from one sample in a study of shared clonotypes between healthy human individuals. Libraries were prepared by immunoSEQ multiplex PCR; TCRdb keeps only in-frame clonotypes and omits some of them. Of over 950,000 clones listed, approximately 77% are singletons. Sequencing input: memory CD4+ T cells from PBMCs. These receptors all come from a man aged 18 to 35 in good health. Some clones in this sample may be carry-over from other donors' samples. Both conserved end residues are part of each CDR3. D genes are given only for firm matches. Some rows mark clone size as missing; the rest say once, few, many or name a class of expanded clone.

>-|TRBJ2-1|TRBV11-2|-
TGTGCCAGCAGCTTAACCCGGAACTCCAATGAGCAGTTCTTC
CASSLTRNSNEQFF
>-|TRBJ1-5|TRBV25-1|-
TGTGCCAGCAGTGAAGGCCGGGGGGTGTATCAGCCCCAGCATTTT
CASSEGRGVYQPQHF
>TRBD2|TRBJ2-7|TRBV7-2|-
TGTGCCAGCAGCTCAAAGACTAGCGGGACCTACGAGCAGTACTTC
CASSSKTSGTYEQYF
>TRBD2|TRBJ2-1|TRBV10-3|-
TGTGCCATCAGGGCGGGGGTTGGAGTCCACAATGAGCAGTTCTTC
CAIRAGVGVHNEQFF
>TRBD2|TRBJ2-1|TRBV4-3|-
TGCGCCAGCAGCCAAGCAGGACTAGCGGGAGCTCGTTACAATGAGCAGTTCTTC
CASSQAGLAGARYNEQFF
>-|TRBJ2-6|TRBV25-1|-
TGTGCCAGCAGTGATCCCTGGGTTGCTGGGGCCAACGTCCTGACTTTC
CASSDPWVAGANVLTF
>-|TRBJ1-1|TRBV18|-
TGTGCCAGCTCACCACCGGGGAGGGTGAACACTGAAGCTTTCTTT
CASSPPGRVNTEAFF
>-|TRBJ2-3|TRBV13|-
TGTGCCAGCAGCTCAAGGGGGGGGATAGATACGCAGTATTTT
CASSSRGGIDTQYF
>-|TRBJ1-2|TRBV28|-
TGTGCCAGCAGTCCTCTCTGGACAGCCTCGTATGGCTACACCTTC
CASSPLWTASYGYTF
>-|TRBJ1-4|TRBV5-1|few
TGCGCCAGCAGCCCGGAGACAGGTTACAATGAAAAACTGTTTTTT
CASSPETGYNEKLFF
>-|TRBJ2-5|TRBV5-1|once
TGCGCCAGCAGCTTGCAGGGGCGAGAGACCCAGTACTTC
CASSLQGRETQYF
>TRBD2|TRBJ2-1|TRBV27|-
TGTGCCAGCAGTTGGTCCGGGACTAGCGGGGCCGTACGTGAGCAGTTCTTC
CASSWSGTSGAVREQFF
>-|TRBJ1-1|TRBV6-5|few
TGTGCCAGCAGTTACTCTTTGGTAGGGAACACTGAAGCTTTCTTT
CASSYSLVGNTEAFF
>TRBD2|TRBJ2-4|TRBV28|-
TGTGCCAGCAGCCTAGCGGCCAGAAACATTCAGTACTTC
CASSLAARNIQYF
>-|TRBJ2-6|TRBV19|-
TGTGCCAGTAGACCGGTCCTGGGGCGCGGGGCCAACGTCCTGACTTTC
CASRPVLGRGANVLTF
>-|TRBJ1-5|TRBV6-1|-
TGTGCCAGCAGTGAAGGAAGAAACCAGCCCCAGCATTTT
CASSEGRNQPQHF
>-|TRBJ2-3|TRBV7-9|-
TGTGCCAGCAGCTTAGTTCCGGGTGGCACAGATACGCAGTATTTT
CASSLVPGGTDTQYF
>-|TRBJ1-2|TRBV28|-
TGTGCCAGCAGTCCGAAGGGGACGTTACTCTATGGCTACACCTTC
CASSPKGTLLYGYTF
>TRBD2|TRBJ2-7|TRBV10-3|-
TGTGCCAGCGCCAACAGCGGGGCCGAGCAGTACTTC
CASANSGAEQYF
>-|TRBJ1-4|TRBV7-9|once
TGTGCCAGCAGCTTAGGGCGAAGCGGGGAAAAACTGTTTTTT
CASSLGRSGEKLFF
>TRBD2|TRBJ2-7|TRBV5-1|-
TGCGCCAGCAGCCCGGGATTGGTAGCGGGAGGCTCCTACGAGCAGTACTTC
CASSPGLVAGGSYEQYF
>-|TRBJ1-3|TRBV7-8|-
TGTGCCAGCAGCTTACCGGCCAGCTCTGGAAACACCATATATTTT
CASSLPASSGNTIYF
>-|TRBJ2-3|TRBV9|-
TGTGCCAGCAGCGCTTACCACAGGGCAGATACGCAGTATTTT
CASSAYHRADTQYF
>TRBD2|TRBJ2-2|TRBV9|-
TGTGCCAGCAGCGGTTCGACTAGCCCAGCCGGGGAGCTGTTTTTT
CASSGSTSPAGELFF
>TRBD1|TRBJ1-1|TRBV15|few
TGTGCCACCAGCAGACGTCCCTGGACAGGGGCCATGAACACTGAAGCTTTCTTT
CATSRRPWTGAMNTEAFF
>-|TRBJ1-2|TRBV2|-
TGTGCCAGCAGTGTTTGGGACGGTGGCTACACCTTC
CASSVWDGGYTF
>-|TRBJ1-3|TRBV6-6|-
TGTGCCAGCAGTCAGCATGTCTCTGGAAACACCATATATTTT
CASSQHVSGNTIYF
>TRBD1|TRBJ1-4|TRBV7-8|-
TGTGCCAGCAGCTTTCCGCAGACAGGGACGGGCCCAACTAATGAAAAACTGTTTTTT
CASSFPQTGTGPTNEKLFF
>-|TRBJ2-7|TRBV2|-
TGTGCCAGCAGTGTTGGGCAGGGAAAGATTTACGAGCAGTACTTC
CASSVGQGKIYEQYF